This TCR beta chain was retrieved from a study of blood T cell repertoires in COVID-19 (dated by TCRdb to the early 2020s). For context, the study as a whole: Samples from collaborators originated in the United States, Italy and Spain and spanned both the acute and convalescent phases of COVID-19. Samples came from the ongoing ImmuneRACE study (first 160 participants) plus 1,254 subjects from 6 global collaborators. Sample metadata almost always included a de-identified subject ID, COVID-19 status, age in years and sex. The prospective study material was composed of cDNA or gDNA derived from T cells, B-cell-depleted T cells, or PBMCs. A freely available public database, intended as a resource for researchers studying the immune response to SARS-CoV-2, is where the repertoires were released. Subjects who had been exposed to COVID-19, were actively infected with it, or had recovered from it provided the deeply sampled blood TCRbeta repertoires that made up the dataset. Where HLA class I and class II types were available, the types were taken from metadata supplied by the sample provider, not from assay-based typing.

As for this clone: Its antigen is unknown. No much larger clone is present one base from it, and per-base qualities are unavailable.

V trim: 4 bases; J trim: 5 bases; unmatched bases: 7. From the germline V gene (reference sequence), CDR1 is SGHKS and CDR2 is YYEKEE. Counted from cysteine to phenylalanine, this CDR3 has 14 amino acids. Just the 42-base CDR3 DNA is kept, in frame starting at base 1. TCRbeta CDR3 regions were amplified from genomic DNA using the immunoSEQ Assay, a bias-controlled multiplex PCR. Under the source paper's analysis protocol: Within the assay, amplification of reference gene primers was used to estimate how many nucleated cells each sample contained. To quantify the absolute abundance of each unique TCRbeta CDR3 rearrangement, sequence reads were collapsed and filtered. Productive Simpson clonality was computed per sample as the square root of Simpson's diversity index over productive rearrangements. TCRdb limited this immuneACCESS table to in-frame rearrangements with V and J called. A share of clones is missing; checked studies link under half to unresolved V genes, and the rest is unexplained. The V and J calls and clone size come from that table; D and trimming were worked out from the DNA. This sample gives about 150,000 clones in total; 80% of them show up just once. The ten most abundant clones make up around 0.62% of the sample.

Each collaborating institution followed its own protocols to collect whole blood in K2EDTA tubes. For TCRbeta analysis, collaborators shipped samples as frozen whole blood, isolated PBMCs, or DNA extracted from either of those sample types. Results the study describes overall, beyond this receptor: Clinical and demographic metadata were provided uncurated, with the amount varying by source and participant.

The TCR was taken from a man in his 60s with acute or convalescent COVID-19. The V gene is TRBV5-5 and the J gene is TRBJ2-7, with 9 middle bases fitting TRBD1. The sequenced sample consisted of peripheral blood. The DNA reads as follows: TGTGCCAGCAGCACCGGGACAGGGCCCCACGAGCAGTACTTC. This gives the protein CASSTGTGPHEQYF. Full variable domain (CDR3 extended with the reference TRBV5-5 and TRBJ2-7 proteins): DAGVTQSPTHLIKTRGQQVTLRCSPISGHKSVSWYQQVLGQGPQFIFQYYEKEERGRGNFPDRFSARQFPNYSSELNVNALLLGDSALYLCASSTGTGPHEQYFGPGTRLTVT.